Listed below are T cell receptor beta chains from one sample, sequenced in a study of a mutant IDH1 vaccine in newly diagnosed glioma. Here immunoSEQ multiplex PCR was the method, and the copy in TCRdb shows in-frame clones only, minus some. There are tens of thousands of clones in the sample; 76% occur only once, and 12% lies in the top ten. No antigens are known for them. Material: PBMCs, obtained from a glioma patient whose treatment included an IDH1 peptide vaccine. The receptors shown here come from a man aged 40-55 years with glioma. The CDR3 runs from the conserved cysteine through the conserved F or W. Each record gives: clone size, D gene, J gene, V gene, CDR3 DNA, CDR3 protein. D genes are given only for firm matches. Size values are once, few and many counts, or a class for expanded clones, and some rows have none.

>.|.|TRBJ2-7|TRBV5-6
TGTGCCAGCAGCCTTGGTAGGGACGGAGACTACGAGCAGTACTTC
CASSLGRDGDYEQYF
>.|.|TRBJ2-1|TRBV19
TGTGCCAGTAATATAGGAGGGCACTACAATGAGCAGTTCTTC
CASNIGGHYNEQFF
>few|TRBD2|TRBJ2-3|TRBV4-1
TGCGCCAGCAGCCAAGAGAAGCGGGACGCAGATACGCAGTATTTT
CASSQEKRDADTQYF
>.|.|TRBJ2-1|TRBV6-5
TGTGCCAGCAGTTACTCGAGGCAGGGTTACAATGAGCAGTTCTTC
CASSYSRQGYNEQFF
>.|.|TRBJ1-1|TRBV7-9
TGTGCCAGCAGCACTGCGAACACTGAAGCTTTCTTT
CASSTANTEAFF
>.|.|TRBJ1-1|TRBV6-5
TGTGCCAGCAACGGGGGGGGTTCGAACACTGAAGCTTTCTTT
CASNGGGSNTEAFF
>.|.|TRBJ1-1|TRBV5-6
TGTGCCAGCAGCTTGGGGGGTGACACTGAAGCTTTCTTT
CASSLGGDTEAFF
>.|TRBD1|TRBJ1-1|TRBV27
TGTGCCAGCAGTTCAGGTCCCGGGACAGGGTTCTTT
CASSSGPGTGFF
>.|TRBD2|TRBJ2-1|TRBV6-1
TGTGCCAGCAGTGCACTCGGCGGGAGGGCGGACAATGAGCAGTTCTTC
CASSALGGRADNEQFF
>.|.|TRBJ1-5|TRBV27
TGTGCCAGCAGCACCGGTCTCGGCGGCAATCAGCCCCAGCATTTT
CASSTGLGGNQPQHF
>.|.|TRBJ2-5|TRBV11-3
TGTGCCAGCAGCCCCGGGGGCGGGATCCCCCAAGAGACCCAGTACTTC
CASSPGGGIPQETQYF
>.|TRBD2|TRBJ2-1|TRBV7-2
TGTGCCAGCAGCCTCAGGACTAGCGGGGGTGAGCAGTTCTTC
CASSLRTSGGEQFF
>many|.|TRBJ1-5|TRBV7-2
TGTGCCAGCAGCCAGCACAGTTCCGTTCAGCCCCAGCATTTT
CASSQHSSVQPQHF
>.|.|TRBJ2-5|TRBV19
TGTGCCAGTAGTGGGTTGGGACAAGAGACCCAGTACTTC
CASSGLGQETQYF